Reported below is one T cell receptor (beta chain). The sample comes from a study of early T cells in non-severe SARS-CoV-2 infection. One entry per CDR3 protein results from TCRdb running MiXCR on the 5' RACE reads. The sample consists of nearly 110,000 distinct CDR3 sequences, around 10% of them appearing once. The CDR3 runs 13 residues. The V gene lost 6 bases and the J gene lost 10 bases, with 16 bases spanning the gap. CDR1 is DFQATT and CDR2 is SNEGSKA in the germline V gene (reference sequence). The chain uses TRBV20-1 and TRBJ1-6; perhaps TRBD1 as D (5 bases). Sequencing was carried out using whole blood. The receptor was derived from an adult who was a healthcare worker with PCR-confirmed SARS-CoV-2 infection or an uninfected control (not recorded which). The CDR3 protein is CSATGPGGSPLHF. CDR3 nucleotide sequence: TGCAGTGCAACGGGCCCGGGGGGGTCACCCCTCCACTTT.